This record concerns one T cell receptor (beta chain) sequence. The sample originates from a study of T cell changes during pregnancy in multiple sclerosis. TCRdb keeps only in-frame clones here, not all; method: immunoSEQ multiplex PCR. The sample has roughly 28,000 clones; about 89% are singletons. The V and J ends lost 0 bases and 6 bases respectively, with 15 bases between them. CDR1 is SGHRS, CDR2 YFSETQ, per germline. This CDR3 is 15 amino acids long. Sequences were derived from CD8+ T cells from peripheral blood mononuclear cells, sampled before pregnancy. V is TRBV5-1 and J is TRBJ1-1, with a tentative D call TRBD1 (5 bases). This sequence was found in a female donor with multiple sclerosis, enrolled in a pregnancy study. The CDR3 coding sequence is TGCGCCAGCAGCTTGGCCCAGCAGGGCTTGCCTGAAGCTTTCTTT. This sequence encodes CASSLAQQGLPEAFF.